The present entry profiles one T cell receptor (beta chain) with its context. The data were taken from a study of cytomegalovirus exposure and HLA in healthy donors. Germline values: CDR1 MDHEN, CDR2 SYDVKM. This CDR3 has 19 residues. V lost 7 bases, J lost 1 base, and 17 bases stayed unmatched. Both 60 Vbeta primers and 13 Jbeta primers went into the PCR. TCRdb's table, derived via immunoSEQ multiplex PCR, lists solely in-frame clones and lacks some. Here the sample spans nearly 95,000 clones, roughly 73% being singletons. The rearrangement links TRBV28 to TRBJ2-2, with TRBD1 matching over 8 bases. Source material: PBMCs. The clonotype originates from a woman in her thirties or forties in good health and CMV-seronegative. CDR3 coding DNA: TGTGCCAGCACCTTGGCTGGGCAGACCGGGACAGGGAACACCGGGGAGCTGTTTTTT. Its translation: CASTLAGQTGTGNTGELFF.